This T cell receptor beta chain stems from a study of T cell repertoires in cytomegalovirus infection. Study as a whole: Evidence of both CMV infection and a matching HLA type came from public TCR beta signatures.

Study observations and caveats: Within the response measured ex vivo, HLA-C-restricted CMV-specific TCR beta clonotypes were dominant.

This clonotype was seen only a few times. Its antigen is not known. TCRdb reanalysed the reads using MiXCR and keeps one entry per CDR3 protein. The repertoire holds about 78,000 distinct CDR3 sequences, approximately 42% seen once, with more than 85% in the top ten. The CDR3 loop spans 16 amino acids. The junction had 14 bases not matched to a gene; V was cut back by 6 bases and J by 5 bases. This specimen was CD8+ T cells from cultured PBMCs, taken from culture after CMV antigen stimulation. The clonotype was recovered from a human donor in good health (CMV status not recorded). Some clones in this sample may be carry-over from other donors' samples. V usage is TRBV12-3 or TRBV12-4 and J usage is TRBJ2-5; 8 bases line up with TRBD2. CDR3 sequence: CASSPLQGSGAETQYF. CDR3 sequence (DNA): TGTGCCAGCAGCCCCCTGCAAGGTAGCGGGGCGGAGACCCAGTACTTC.